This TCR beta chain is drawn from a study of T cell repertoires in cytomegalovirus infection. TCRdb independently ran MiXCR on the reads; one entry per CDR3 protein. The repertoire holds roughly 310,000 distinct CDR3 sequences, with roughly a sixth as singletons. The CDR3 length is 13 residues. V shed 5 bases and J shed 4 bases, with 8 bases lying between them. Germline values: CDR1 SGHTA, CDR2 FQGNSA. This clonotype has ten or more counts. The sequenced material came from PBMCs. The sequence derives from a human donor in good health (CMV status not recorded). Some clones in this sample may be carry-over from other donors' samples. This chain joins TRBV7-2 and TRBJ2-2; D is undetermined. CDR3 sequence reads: CASSLLGTGELFF. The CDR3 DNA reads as TGTGCCAGCAGCCTTCTGGGCACCGGGGAGCTGTTTTTT.